The clone carrying this T cell receptor beta chain was detected many times. Its antigen is still unknown. Germline V gene lookup returns CDR1 SNHLY and CDR2 FYNNEI. The length of the CDR3 is 12 residues. Trimming cost V 8 bases and J 7 bases, with 14 bases left between them. Diagnosis relied on clinical symptoms, serum thyroxine and TRAb, thyroid ultrasound and orbital computed tomography. These data originate in a study of T cells in Graves' hyperthyroidism and ophthalmopathy. Template material for amplifying TCR beta CDR3 regions consisted of RNA transcripts. When the TCR CDR3 underwent first-round RT-PCR, the HTBI primer set was used. TCRdb called the multiplex PCR reads again in MiXCR, with one record for every CDR3 protein. The sample yields a few hundred thousand distinct CDR3 sequences, just over 45% seen once. Broader study findings: Most thyroid-expanded clonotypes above 0.001 were also found in blood.

The sequenced sample consisted of peripheral blood or thyroid tissue (not recorded which). This receptor was taken from a woman under 30 with Graves' hyperthyroidism. V and J are TRBV2 and TRBJ1-1, with D tentatively TRBD1 (5 bases). The CDR3 nucleotides are TGTGCCAGCCCCGGCGGGGCAGTTGAAGCTTTCTTT. It codes for CASPGGAVEAFF.